This T cell receptor (beta chain) originates from a study of cytomegalovirus exposure and HLA in healthy donors. Points on this clone: Its cognate antigen is unknown.

V was cut by 0 bases and J by 3 bases, with 14 bases left in between. The CDR3 contains 15 residues. CDR1 GTSNPN and CDR2 SVGIG come from the germline V gene (reference sequence). Notes on the study in general: When analyzed later, a missense DCLRE1C variant was found to be linked to TCR beta V- and J-gene trimming.

Amplification used 60 Vbeta primers and 13 Jbeta primers. Some clones are missing from TCRdb's copy, which holds only in-frame ones; the method was immunoSEQ multiplex PCR. This sample has 64,000 or so clones, with 70% found just once. This sequence originates from a woman aged 50 to 60 in good health and CMV-seropositive. The specimen was PBMCs. The rearrangement joins TRBV30 to TRBJ2-5; D ambiguous. In nucleotides, the CDR3 is TGTGCCTGGAGTGTATTATCGTCTGTTAAAGAGACCCAGTACTTC. Encoded protein: CAWSVLSSVKETQYF.